These T cell receptor beta chains were read from a single sample in a study of blood T cell repertoires in COVID-19. Profiling relied on immunoSEQ multiplex PCR, and the TCRdb table lists in-frame clones only, not all of them. The sample shows fewer than 200,000 clones, 90% to 95% of them seen only once. Sequenced: peripheral blood. These receptors originate from a woman between 45 and 60 years old with acute or convalescent COVID-19. Both conserved end residues are part of each CDR3. Fields, in order: CDR3 DNA, CDR3 protein, J gene, clone size, D gene, V gene. A D gene is named only where the DNA matches it firmly. Clone sizes are given selectively: once, few, many, or a class where the clone is expanded.

TGTGCCAGCAGCCTTACAGGGATCGGCGCTGAAGCTTTCTTT,CASSLTGIGAEAFF,TRBJ1-1,-,-,TRBV6-5
TGTGCCACCAGCCCCGGGACAGAACATTGGTCACCCCTCCACTTT,CATSPGTEHWSPLHF,TRBJ1-6,-,TRBD1,TRBV15
TGTGCCAGCAGCGTGGGGCTCGATGAGCAGTTCTTC,CASSVGLDEQFF,TRBJ2-1,-,-,TRBV9
TGCGCCAGCAGCCCCGACCGGGACAGGGCGTATCTAAACACTGAAGCTTTCTTT,CASSPDRDRAYLNTEAFF,TRBJ1-1,-,TRBD1,TRBV4-3
TGTGCCAGCAGTTACCCTGGGACAGGGGTAGGGGAGCAGTACTTC,CASSYPGTGVGEQYF,TRBJ2-7,-,TRBD1,TRBV6-5
TGTGCCAGCAGGGTGTCTAGCACAAATACGCAGTATTTT,CASRVSSTNTQYF,TRBJ2-3,-,-,TRBV6-5
TGCAGTGCTAGTCCACAGGGGATCCGGCGGGAAGCTTTCTTT,CSASPQGIRREAFF,TRBJ1-1,few,TRBD1,TRBV20-1
TGTGCCAGCTCACCGGCACCTTCGAACACCGGGGAGCTGTTTTTT,CASSPAPSNTGELFF,TRBJ2-2,-,-,TRBV18
TGTGCCATCAGGACTAGCTCAATAGATACGCAGTATTTT,CAIRTSSIDTQYF,TRBJ2-3,-,TRBD2,TRBV10-3
TGTGCCAGCAAGCAGGGTAGGACATTGGGAGGTGGCTACACCTTC,CASKQGRTLGGGYTF,TRBJ1-2,-,-,TRBV6-5
TGTGCCAGCTCACCACCGAATCGCGGACATCAAATCTCTGGAAACACCATATATTTT,CASSPPNRGHQISGNTIYF,TRBJ1-3,-,-,TRBV18
TGTGCCAGTAGGGGTAGCGGGAGAGGAGTAGTTGCTTACACAGATACGCAGTATTTT,CASRGSGRGVVAYTDTQYF,TRBJ2-3,-,TRBD2,TRBV19
TGTGCCAGCAGCGCCGGACTAGCGGGAGTAGGGGAGCAGTACTTC,CASSAGLAGVGEQYF,TRBJ2-7,once,TRBD2,TRBV9
TGTGCCAGCAGTTCACTAGCGGGGGTGAGCACAGATACGCAGTATTTT,CASSSLAGVSTDTQYF,TRBJ2-3,-,TRBD2,TRBV2
TGTGCCAGCAGTTTAATCGGGGACAGGGCCTACGAGCAGTACTTC,CASSLIGDRAYEQYF,TRBJ2-7,-,TRBD1,TRBV28
TGTGCCAGCAGTCCAGTAGGGGTCTCACCCCTCCACTTT,CASSPVGVSPLHF,TRBJ1-6,-,-,TRBV28
TGTGCCAGTAGTGAGGAGGGGGCAGGTACCTATGGCTACACCTTC,CASSEEGAGTYGYTF,TRBJ1-2,-,TRBD1,TRBV19
TGTGCCAGCAGCGGCGGGACTCATGGCTACACCTTC,CASSGGTHGYTF,TRBJ1-2,-,-,TRBV9
TGTGCCACCAGTGATTTAAGGGGAGGCGAAGCTTTCTTT,CATSDLRGGEAFF,TRBJ1-1,-,-,TRBV24-1
TGTGCCAGCAGTTCCGGACAGGGGCGAGGCTACACCTTC,CASSSGQGRGYTF,TRBJ1-2,few,TRBD1,TRBV27
TGCGCCAGCAGCTTGGGTCCTAGGACTGAAGCTTTCTTT,CASSLGPRTEAFF,TRBJ1-1,-,-,TRBV5-1
TGTGCCAGCAGCTCCGGCAGGCTCTCCTACAATGAGCAGTTCTTC,CASSSGRLSYNEQFF,TRBJ2-1,-,-,TRBV11-2
TGTGCCAGCAGCTCCACCGGGACAGGGCCCTTCGGCTACACCTTC,CASSSTGTGPFGYTF,TRBJ1-2,few,TRBD1,TRBV5-6
TGTGCCAGCAGCTTAAGGGGAGGGGACAATGAGCAGTTCTTC,CASSLRGGDNEQFF,TRBJ2-1,-,TRBD2,TRBV7-2
TGTGCCAGCACCCCGTCCTCTAGGCGGAATAATGAGCAGTTCTTC,CASTPSSRRNNEQFF,TRBJ2-1,-,-,TRBV13
TGTGCCAGCAGCCTTAGACCCGGCCAGGGGGCGCGAGAGCAGTACTTC,CASSLRPGQGAREQYF,TRBJ2-7,once,TRBD1,TRBV14
TGTGCCAGCAGCAAACAGGACAGGAGCTCCTACGAGCAGTACTTC,CASSKQDRSSYEQYF,TRBJ2-7,-,-,TRBV21-1
TGTGCCAGCAGCCCGGCCTTCGCCCAGGGTAAGGACTATGGCTACACCTTC,CASSPAFAQGKDYGYTF,TRBJ1-2,-,-,TRBV5-4
TGTGCCACCAGTGGGACAGAGAACACTGAAGCTTTCTTT,CATSGTENTEAFF,TRBJ1-1,-,-,TRBV24-1
TGTGCCTGGAGTCCCGGTGAGGGGGCGCGGGACGAGCAGTACTTC,CAWSPGEGARDEQYF,TRBJ2-7,-,TRBD1,TRBV30
TGTGCCAGCAGCGTAGGAGCCTTCGGCTACAATGAGCAGTTCTTC,CASSVGAFGYNEQFF,TRBJ2-1,-,-,TRBV9
TGTGCCAGCAGCTTGGCGGGACTCCCCTACGAGCAGTACTTC,CASSLAGLPYEQYF,TRBJ2-7,-,-,TRBV7-2
TGTGCCTCCAAGGACGGACAGGGAGGCGGCTACACCTTC,CASKDGQGGGYTF,TRBJ1-2,-,TRBD1,TRBV7-9
TGTGCCAGCAGCGTCCAGGGGTCGGGTGAAAAACTGTTTTTT,CASSVQGSGEKLFF,TRBJ1-4,-,-,TRBV9
TGTGCCAGCAGTTTGGAACATGGAGGGGAAAAACTGTTTTTT,CASSLEHGGEKLFF,TRBJ1-4,-,-,TRBV27
TGTGCCAGCAGCCCCAGGGGCACCAACACTGAAGCTTTCTTT,CASSPRGTNTEAFF,TRBJ1-1,once,-,TRBV7-2
TGCAGCGTCACGACCGGATCCGGGACAGGCTATGGCTACACCTTC,CSVTTGSGTGYGYTF,TRBJ1-2,few,TRBD1,TRBV29-1
TGTGCCTGGAGTGTTGGAGGGGGCTTCTCTGGAAACACCATATATTTT,CAWSVGGGFSGNTIYF,TRBJ1-3,-,TRBD1,TRBV30
TGTGCCACCCGAAGGGCAGGGAGGGACATTCAGTACTTC,CATRRAGRDIQYF,TRBJ2-4,-,TRBD2,TRBV19
TGTGCCAGCAGCGTCGAGACAGGGAAGGTGGGAAAAGAGACCCAGTACTTC,CASSVETGKVGKETQYF,TRBJ2-5,-,TRBD1,TRBV7-9
TGTGCCAGTACAGGGAACCCCTACGAGCAGTACTTC,CASTGNPYEQYF,TRBJ2-7,-,-,TRBV2
TGTGCCATCAGTGAGTGGGGACAGGGGGTGACGGGCACTGAAGCTTTCTTT,CAISEWGQGVTGTEAFF,TRBJ1-1,-,TRBD1,TRBV10-3
TGTGCCAGCAGTTTGCAAACCCCCGGGACAGGGGGAACTGAAGCTTTCTTT,CASSLQTPGTGGTEAFF,TRBJ1-1,-,TRBD1,TRBV27
TGTGCCACCAGCAGAGACATGACAGAAAACTATGGCTACACCTTC,CATSRDMTENYGYTF,TRBJ1-2,-,-,TRBV15
TGTGCCACCAGTGAGAGCAGGGGGCACGAGCAGTACTTC,CATSESRGHEQYF,TRBJ2-7,few,TRBD1,TRBV24-1
TGTGCCATCAGTGACACGAGAGGACAGGGTGCGGAAACCTTC,CAISDTRGQGAETF,TRBJ1-2,-,TRBD1,TRBV10-3
TGCAGTGCTAGAAACAGCTACGAGCAGTACTTC,CSARNSYEQYF,TRBJ2-7,-,-,TRBV20-1
TGTGCCAGCTCACCAACAGGGGGCGACGAGCAGTACTTC,CASSPTGGDEQYF,TRBJ2-7,-,TRBD1,TRBV18